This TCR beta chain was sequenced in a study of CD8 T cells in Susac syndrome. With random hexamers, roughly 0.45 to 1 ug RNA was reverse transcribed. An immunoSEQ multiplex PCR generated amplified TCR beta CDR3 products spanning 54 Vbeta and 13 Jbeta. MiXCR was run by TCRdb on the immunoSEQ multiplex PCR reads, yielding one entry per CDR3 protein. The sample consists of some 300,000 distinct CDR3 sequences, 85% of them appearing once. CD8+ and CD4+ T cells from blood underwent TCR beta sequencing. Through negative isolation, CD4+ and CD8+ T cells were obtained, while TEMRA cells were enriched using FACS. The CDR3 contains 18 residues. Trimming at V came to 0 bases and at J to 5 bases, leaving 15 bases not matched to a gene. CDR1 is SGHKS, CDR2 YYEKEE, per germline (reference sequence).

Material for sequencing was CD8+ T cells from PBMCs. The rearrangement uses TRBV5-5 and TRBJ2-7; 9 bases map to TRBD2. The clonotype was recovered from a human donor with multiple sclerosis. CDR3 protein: CASSLADSALAGADEQYF. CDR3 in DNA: TGTGCCAGCAGCTTGGCCGATTCGGCGTTAGCGGGAGCGGACGAGCAGTACTTC.